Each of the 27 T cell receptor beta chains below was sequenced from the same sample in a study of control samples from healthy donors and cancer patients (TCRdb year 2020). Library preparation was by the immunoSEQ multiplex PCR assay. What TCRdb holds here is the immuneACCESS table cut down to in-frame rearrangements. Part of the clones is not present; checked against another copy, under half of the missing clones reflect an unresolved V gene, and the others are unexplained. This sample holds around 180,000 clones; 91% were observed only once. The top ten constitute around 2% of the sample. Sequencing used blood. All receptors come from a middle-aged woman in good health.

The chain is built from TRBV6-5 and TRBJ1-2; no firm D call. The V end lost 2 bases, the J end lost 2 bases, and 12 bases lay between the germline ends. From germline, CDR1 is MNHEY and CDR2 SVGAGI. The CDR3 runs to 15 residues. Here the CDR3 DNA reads TGTGCCAGCAGTTACCACAAAAGCCCGAACTATGGCTACACCTTC. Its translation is CASSYHKSPNYGYTF.

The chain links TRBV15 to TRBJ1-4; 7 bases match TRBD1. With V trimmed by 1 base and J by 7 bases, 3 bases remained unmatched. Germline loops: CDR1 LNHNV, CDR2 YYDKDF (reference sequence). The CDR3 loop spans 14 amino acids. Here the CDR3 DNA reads TGTGCCACCAGCAGAGGTGGGACAGCTGAAAAACTGTTTTTT. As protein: CATSRGGTAEKLFF.

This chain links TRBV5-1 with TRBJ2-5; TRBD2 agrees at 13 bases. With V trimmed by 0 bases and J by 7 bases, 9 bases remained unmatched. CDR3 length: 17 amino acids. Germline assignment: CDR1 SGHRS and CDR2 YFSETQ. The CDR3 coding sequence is TGCGCCAGCAGCTTGGGACTAGCGGGGGGACTCGAGGGGACCCAGTACTTC. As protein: CASSLGLAGGLEGTQYF.

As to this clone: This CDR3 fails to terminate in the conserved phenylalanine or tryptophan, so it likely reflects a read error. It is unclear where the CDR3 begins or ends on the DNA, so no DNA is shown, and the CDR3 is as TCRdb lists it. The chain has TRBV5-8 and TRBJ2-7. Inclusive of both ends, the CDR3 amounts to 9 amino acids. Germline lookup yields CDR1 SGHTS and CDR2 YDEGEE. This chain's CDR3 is CASSLVWGL.

CDR3 protein: CASSAPGQGLFTNTNYGYTF. The CDR3, as DNA: TGTGCCAGTAGCGCGCCGGGACAAGGACTTTTCACAAATACTAACTATGGCTACACCTTC. J is TRBJ1-2 and V is TRBV19, with D possibly being TRBD1 (6 bases). The germline V gene encodes CDR1 LNHDA and CDR2 SQIVND (reference sequence). Trimming left V 6 bases short and J 0 bases short, with 29 bases between. The CDR3 spans 20 residues.

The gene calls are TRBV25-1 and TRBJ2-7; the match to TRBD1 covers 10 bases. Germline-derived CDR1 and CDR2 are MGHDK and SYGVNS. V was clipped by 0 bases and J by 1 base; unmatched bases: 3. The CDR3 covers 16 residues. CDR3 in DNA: TGTGCCAGCAGTGAATACTTGGGACAGGGGTCCTACGAGCAGTACTTC. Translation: CASSEYLGQGSYEQYF.

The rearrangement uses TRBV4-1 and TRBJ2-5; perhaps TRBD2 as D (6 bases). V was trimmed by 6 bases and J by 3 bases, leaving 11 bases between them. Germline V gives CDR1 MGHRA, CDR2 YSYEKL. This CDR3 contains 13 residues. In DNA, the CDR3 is TGCGCCAGCAGGGGGCGGGGCGAAGAGACCCAGTACTTC. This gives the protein CASRGRGEETQYF.

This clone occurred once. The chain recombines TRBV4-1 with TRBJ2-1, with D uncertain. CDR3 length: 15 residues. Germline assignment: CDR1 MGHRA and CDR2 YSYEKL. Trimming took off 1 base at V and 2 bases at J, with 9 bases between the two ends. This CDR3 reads CASSQALAAYNEQFF. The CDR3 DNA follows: TGCGCCAGCAGCCAAGCGCTGGCCGCCTACAATGAGCAGTTCTTC.

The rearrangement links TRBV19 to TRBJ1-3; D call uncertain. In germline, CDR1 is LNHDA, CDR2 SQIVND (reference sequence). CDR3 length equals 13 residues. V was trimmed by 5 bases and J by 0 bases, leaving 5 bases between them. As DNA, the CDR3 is TGTGCCAGTAGTGGCGACTCTGGAAACACCATATATTTT. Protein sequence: CASSGDSGNTIYF.

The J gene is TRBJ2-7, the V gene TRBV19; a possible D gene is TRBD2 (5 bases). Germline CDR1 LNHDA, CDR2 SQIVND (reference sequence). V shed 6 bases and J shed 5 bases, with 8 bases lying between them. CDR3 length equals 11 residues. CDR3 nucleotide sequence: TGTGCCAGTAGCACAGCGGACGAGCAGTACTTC. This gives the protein CASSTADEQYF.

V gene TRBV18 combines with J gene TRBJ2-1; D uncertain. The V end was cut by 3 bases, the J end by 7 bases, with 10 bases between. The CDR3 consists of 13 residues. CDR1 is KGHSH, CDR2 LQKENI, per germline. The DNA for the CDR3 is TGTGCCAGCTCACCGCCCCTCCAGAATGAGCAGTTCTTC. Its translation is CASSPPLQNEQFF.

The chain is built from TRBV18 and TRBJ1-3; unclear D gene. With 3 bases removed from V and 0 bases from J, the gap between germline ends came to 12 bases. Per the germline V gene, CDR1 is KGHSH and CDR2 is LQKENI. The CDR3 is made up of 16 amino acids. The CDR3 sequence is CASSPVGRSSGNTIYF. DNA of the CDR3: TGTGCCAGCTCACCTGTCGGACGTTCCTCTGGAAACACCATATATTTT.

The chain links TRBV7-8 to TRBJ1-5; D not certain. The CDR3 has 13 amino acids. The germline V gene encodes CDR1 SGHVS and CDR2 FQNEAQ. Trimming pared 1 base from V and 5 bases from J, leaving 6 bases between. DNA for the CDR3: TGTGCCAGCAGCTTAGTTTCCGATCAGCCCCAGCATTTT. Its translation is CASSLVSDQPQHF. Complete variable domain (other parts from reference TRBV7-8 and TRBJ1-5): GAGVSQSPRYKVAKRGQDVALRCDPISGHVSLFWYQQALGQGPEFLTYFQNEAQLDKSGLPSDRFFAERPEGSVSTLKIQRTQQEDSAVYLCASSLVSDQPQHFGDGTRLSIL.

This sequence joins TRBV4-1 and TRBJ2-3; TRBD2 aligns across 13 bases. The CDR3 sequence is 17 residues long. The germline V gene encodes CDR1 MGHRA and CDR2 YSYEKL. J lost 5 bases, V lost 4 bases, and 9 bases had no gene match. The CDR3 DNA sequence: TGCGCCAGCAGCCGCCTTACTAGCGGGGGGGCGGTAGATACGCAGTATTTT. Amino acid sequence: CASSRLTSGGAVDTQYF.

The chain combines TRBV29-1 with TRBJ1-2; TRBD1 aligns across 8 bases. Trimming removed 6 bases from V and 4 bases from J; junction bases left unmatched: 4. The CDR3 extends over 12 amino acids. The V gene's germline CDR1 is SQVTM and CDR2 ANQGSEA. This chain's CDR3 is CSVVTGVYGYTF. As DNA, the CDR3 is TGCAGCGTGGTGACAGGGGTCTATGGCTACACCTTC.

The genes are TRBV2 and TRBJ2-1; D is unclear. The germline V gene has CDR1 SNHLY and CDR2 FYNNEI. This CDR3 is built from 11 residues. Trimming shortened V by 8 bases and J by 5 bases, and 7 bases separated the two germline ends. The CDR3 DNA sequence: TGTGCCAGCGAGACCCACAATGAGCAGTTCTTC. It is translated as CASETHNEQFF. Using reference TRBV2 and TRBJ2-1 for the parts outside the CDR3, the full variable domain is EPEVTQTPSHQVTQMGQEVILRCVPISNHLYFYWYRQILGQKVEFLVSFYNNEISEKSEIFDDQFSVERPDGSNFTLKIRSTKLEDSAMYFCASETHNEQFFGPGTRLTVL.

CDR3 in amino acids: CASSYSTETQDGYTF. The CDR3 DNA reads as TGTGCCAGCAGTTACTCGACGGAGACTCAGGATGGCTACACCTTC. The rearrangement links TRBV6-6 to TRBJ1-2; D unresolved. The CDR3 loop spans 15 amino acids. V lost 0 bases and J 6 bases, leaving 14 bases between the germline ends. CDR1 is MNHNY and CDR2 is SVGAGI in the germline V gene (reference sequence).

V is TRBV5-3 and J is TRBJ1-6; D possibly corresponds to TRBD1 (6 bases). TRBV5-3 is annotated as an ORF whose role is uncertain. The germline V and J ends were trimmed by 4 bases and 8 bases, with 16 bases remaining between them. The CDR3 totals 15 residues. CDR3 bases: TGTGCCAGAAGCGTGCACAGGGTGAAGGATTCACCCCTCCACTTT. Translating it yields CARSVHRVKDSPLHF.

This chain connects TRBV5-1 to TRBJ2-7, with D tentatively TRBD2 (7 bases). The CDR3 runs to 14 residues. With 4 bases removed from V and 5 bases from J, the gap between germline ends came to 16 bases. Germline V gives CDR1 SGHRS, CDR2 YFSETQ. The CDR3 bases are TGCGCCAGCAGCGTCTTTGCGGGGGCCGACGAGCAGTACTTC. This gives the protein CASSVFAGADEQYF.

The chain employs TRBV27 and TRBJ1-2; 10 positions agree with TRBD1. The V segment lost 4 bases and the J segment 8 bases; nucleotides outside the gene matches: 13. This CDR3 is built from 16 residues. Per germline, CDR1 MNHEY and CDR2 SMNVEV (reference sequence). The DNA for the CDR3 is TGTGCCAGCAGTTCCCGAGCGGGACAGGGGTCGAGAGGCTACACCTTC. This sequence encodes CASSSRAGQGSRGYTF.

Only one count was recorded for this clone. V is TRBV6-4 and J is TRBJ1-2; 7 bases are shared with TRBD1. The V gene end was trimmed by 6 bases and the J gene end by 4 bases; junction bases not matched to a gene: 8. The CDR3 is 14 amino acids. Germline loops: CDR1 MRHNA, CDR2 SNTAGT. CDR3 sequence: CASSLGRGPYGYTF. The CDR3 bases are TGTGCCAGCAGCCTCGGGAGGGGGCCCTATGGCTACACCTTC.

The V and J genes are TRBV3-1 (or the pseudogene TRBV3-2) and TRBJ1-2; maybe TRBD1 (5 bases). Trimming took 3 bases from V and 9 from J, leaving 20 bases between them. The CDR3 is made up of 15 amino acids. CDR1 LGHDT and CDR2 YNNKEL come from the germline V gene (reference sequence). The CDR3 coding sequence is TGTGCCAGCAGCCAGGGGGTAGGTCGGGTAGGGCGCTACACCTTC. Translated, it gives CASSQGVGRVGRYTF.

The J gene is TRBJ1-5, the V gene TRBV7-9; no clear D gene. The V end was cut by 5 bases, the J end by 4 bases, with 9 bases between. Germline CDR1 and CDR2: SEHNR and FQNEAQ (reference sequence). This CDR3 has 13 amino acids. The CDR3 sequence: CASSGTNNQPQHF. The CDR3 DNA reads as TGTGCCAGCAGCGGCACGAATAATCAGCCCCAGCATTTT.

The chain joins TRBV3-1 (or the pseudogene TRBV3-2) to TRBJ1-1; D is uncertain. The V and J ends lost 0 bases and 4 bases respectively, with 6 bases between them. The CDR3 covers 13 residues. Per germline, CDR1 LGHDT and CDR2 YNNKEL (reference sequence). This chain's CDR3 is CASSQDQATEAFF. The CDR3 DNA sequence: TGTGCCAGCAGCCAAGATCAGGCCACTGAAGCTTTCTTT.

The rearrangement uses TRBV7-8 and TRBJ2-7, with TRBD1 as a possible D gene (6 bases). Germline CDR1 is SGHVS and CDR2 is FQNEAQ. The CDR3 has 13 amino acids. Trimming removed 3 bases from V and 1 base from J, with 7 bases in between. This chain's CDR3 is CASSLDSSYEQYF. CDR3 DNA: TGTGCCAGCAGCTTGGACAGTTCCTACGAGCAGTACTTC.

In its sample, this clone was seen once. The CDR3 loop is CASSPTPILAGGKNEQFF. The CDR3 DNA reads TGTGCCAGTAGTCCAACCCCGATACTAGCGGGGGGTAAAAATGAGCAGTTCTTC. This chain joins TRBV19 and TRBJ2-1, with TRBD2 matching 12 bases. Trimming at V came to 5 bases and at J to 7 bases, leaving 15 bases not matched to a gene. This CDR3 contains 18 residues. CDR1 is LNHDA, CDR2 SQIVND, per germline (reference sequence).

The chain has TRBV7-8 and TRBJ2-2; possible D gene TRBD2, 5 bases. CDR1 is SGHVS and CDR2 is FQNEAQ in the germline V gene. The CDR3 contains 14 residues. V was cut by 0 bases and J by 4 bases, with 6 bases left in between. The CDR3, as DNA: TGTGCCAGCAGCTTAGCGCGGGTCACCGGGGAGCTGTTTTTT. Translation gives CASSLARVTGELFF.